This T cell receptor (beta chain) originates from a study of cytotoxic CD8 clonotypes in ibrutinib-treated CLL. Broader study findings: Baseline clonality, higher than in age-matched healthy donors, tracked circulating CD8+ T-cell counts.

Comment on this clone: Its antigen remains unknown.

The V and J ends lost 1 base and 4 bases, in that order; junction bases with no gene match: 9. Germline V gene sequence: CDR1 SGHTA, CDR2 FQGNSA. The CDR3 length is 17 residues. Depth targeted 1 in 200,000 to 1 in 1 million T cells, averaging 10x coverage per clonotype. Libraries were prepared by immunoSEQ multiplex PCR; TCRdb keeps only in-frame clonotypes and omits some of them. The data hold 29,000 or so clones, with roughly 76% observed a single time. The V call is TRBV7-2, the J call TRBJ2-2; 7 bases align to TRBD2. Material: PBMCs, obtained after 36 months of ibrutinib treatment. The sequence came from a human donor with chronic lymphocytic leukemia. This CDR3 reads CASSLDVWGGTTGELFF. CDR3 DNA sequence: TGTGCCAGCAGCTTAGACGTCTGGGGGGGTACCACCGGGGAGCTGTTTTTT.